The clone carrying this TCR beta chain was found many times. Its target is unknown. Time point described: newly diagnosed GD, antithyroid drugs for less than 3 months. Following extraction of RNA from PBMCs, that RNA was used to make the TCR library. This record comes from a study of regulatory T cells in long-lasting Graves disease. Across the whole study: Graves' patients, diagnosed recently, had received antithyroid drugs under 3 months.

V was trimmed by 3 bases and J by 5 bases, leaving 17 bases between them. CDR1 is SEHNR, CDR2 FQNEAQ, per germline (reference sequence). The CDR3 covers 15 residues. Arm-PCR of CDR3 regions and iRepertoire HTBI primers were the basis on which TCR beta libraries were built. In TCRdb, the multiplex PCR reads were re-called with MiXCR into one record per CDR3 protein. Seen here are roughly 610,000 distinct CDR3 sequences, about 16% observed once, and the top ten hold approximately 12%. Study-level points and caveats: Favoring TRBV28, TRBJ1-2 and TRBJ2-5 was a feature seen in persistent disease.

These data also featured in a second study, about T cells in Graves' hyperthyroidism and ophthalmopathy. That study reports: Separation of ophthalmopathy from stable hyperthyroidism was achieved by a 13 V-J model.

The receptor comes from a man in his late teens or twenties with Graves disease. The input for sequencing was peripheral blood mononuclear cells (PBMCs), taken at new diagnosis, from a patient treated with antithyroid drugs. This rearrangement joins TRBV7-9 to TRBJ2-7, with D perhaps TRBD2 (6 bases). This chain's CDR3 is CASSLRREGGDEQYF. In DNA, the CDR3 is TGTGCCAGCAGCTTGAGGCGGGAAGGCGGCGACGAGCAGTACTTC.